This TCR beta chain was obtained from a study of T cells in localized non-small cell lung cancer. Overall study findings and caveats: Uninvolved neighboring lung showed the greatest T cell clonality, exceeding tumor. For the top 100 tumor clones, a median about 62 also appeared in adjacent lung. Without multi-region sequencing, intratumor heterogeneity could not be excluded.

Method: immunoSEQ multiplex PCR; TCRdb's copy keeps in-frame clones and lacks some. The sample includes 55,000 to 65,000 clones, roughly 90% of them seen just once. Concerning this clone: Its specificity is unknown.

The CDR3 is 15 amino acids. V gave up 1 base and J gave up 5 bases, with 12 bases separating them. Germline values: CDR1 LNHDA, CDR2 SQIVND (reference sequence). The receptor was derived from a man aged 40 to 70 with stage I squamous cell lung carcinoma. The chain joins TRBV19 to TRBJ2-1, with D perhaps matching TRBD2 (6 bases). The sample consisted of peripheral blood, taken before any cancer treatment. The CDR3 reads CASSIAGRGNNEQFF. Written as DNA, the CDR3 is TGTGCCAGTAGTATAGCGGGACGGGGGAACAATGAGCAGTTCTTC. Combining the CDR3 with reference TRBV19 and TRBJ2-1 gives the whole variable domain DGGITQSPKYLFRKEGQNVTLSCEQNLNHDAMYWYRQDPGQGLRLIYYSQIVNDFQKGDIAEGYSVSREKKESFPLTVTSAQKNPTAFYLCASSIAGRGNNEQFFGPGTRLTVL.